This T cell receptor (beta chain) originates from a study of shared clonotypes between healthy human individuals. Germline loops: CDR1 MNHEY, CDR2 SVGAGI. CDR3 length: 14 amino acids. The V gene end was trimmed by 6 bases and the J gene end by 3 bases; junction bases not matched to a gene: 4. CD4+ cells were split into CD45RA+ naive and CD45RA-negative memory subsets. In the case of this clone: The sample contains more than one DNA sequence encoding this CDR3.

The assay was immunoSEQ multiplex PCR, and TCRdb's table has in-frame clones only and misses some. The sample shows 2 million to 2.5 million clones, approximately 96% of them seen only once. The sample was naive CD4+ T cells sorted from blood. Subset indicated: CD45RA+ positively selected. This rearrangement joins TRBV6-5 to TRBJ2-2; 7 nucleotides line up with TRBD1. The TCR comes from a man aged 18-30 years in good health. The CDR3 protein is CASSPGTDTGELFF. The CDR3 DNA sequence: TGTGCCAGCAGCCCCGGGACAGACACCGGGGAGCTGTTTTTT.